This TCR beta chain derives from a study of cytomegalovirus exposure and HLA in healthy donors. Study findings and constraints: For most TCR sequences rarity was the rule, although some public TCRs occurred in many donors. The study labeled more than 150 TCR beta chains cytomegalovirus-associated. In vitro checks showed that a few CMV-associated chains really do target CMV antigens.

CDR3 length: 12 residues. CDR1 and CDR2 from the germline V gene are SEHNR and FQNEAQ (reference sequence). Trimming left V 5 bases short and J 0 bases short, with 3 bases between. It was the approximately 120-subject validation cohort, separate from the approximately 700-subject first cohort, to which the donors belonged. Sequencing used immunoSEQ multiplex PCR; TCRdb keeps in-frame clones, though not all of them. The table lists approximately 160,000 clones, roughly 91% of them singletons, with 4% to 5% in the top ten. In this sample, this clone turned up once. Its antigen is as yet unknown. This sample includes further DNA sequences coding for the same CDR3.

The gene calls are TRBV7-9 and TRBJ2-3; D is uncertain. The sequence came from a man aged 18 to 30 in good health and CMV-seropositive. The source material was PBMCs. For the CDR3, the DNA is TGTGCCAGCAGCCCAAGCACAGATACGCAGTATTTT. Residues: CASSPSTDTQYF.